This passage covers 25 T cell receptor beta chains from one sample sequenced in a study of monozygotic twins with inflammatory bowel disease. TCRdb processed the 5' RACE reads again and assigns one entry to each CDR3 protein, with no DNA. The table for this sample gives more than 350,000 distinct CDR3 sequences. The sample taken for sequencing was blood. Receptor source: a human donor with ulcerative colitis or Crohn's disease, or a healthy co-twin of an affected twin (not recorded which).

The rearrangement uses TRBV11-2 and TRBJ2-5; TCRdb indicates TRBD1, and absent DNA this call remains unverified. This CDR3 contains 16 residues. The germline V gene encodes CDR1 SGHAT and CDR2 FQNNGV. The CDR3 region is CASSVAAGTNQETQYF.

The rearrangement uses TRBV6-1 and TRBJ2-3; TCRdb designates TRBD1, a call that cannot be tested without DNA. Germline-derived CDR1 and CDR2 are MNHNS and SASEGT. The length of the CDR3 is 15 residues. The CDR3 here is CASSTWGGGTDTQYF.

The rearrangement joins TRBV5-1 to TRBJ2-2; TCRdb's D call, TRBD1, is unchecked because there is no DNA. CDR3 length: 16 residues. Germline CDR1 is SGHRS and CDR2 is YFSETQ. The CDR3 here is CASSWAGGGNTGELFF.

The V and J genes are TRBV6-2 or TRBV6-3 and TRBJ2-5; TCRdb picks TRBD1, but there is no DNA to check that call. The CDR3 sequence is 12 residues long. Germline loops: CDR1 MNHEY, CDR2 SVGEGT. The CDR3 loop reads CASSYGGETQYF.

The chain is built from TRBV5-1 and TRBJ2-1; the D call from TCRdb, TRBD1, cannot be confirmed without DNA. The germline V gene encodes CDR1 SGHRS and CDR2 YFSETQ. The CDR3 has 14 amino acids. The CDR3 is CASSWRDTGDEQFF.

This chain joins TRBV20-1 and TRBJ2-5; the TCRdb call, TRBD1, lacks DNA for checking. This CDR3 spans 13 amino acids. Germline lookup yields CDR1 DFQATT and CDR2 SNEGSKA (reference sequence). CDR3 sequence: CSAVGGSQETQYF.

V and J are TRBV28 and TRBJ1-6; TCRdb names TRBD1, which stays unverified in the absence of DNA. The CDR3 spans 15 residues. Germline V gene sequence: CDR1 MDHEN, CDR2 SYDVKM. CDR3 residues: CASSFEGGYNSPLHF.

The gene calls are TRBV10-3 and TRBJ1-1; without DNA, the TCRdb call of TRBD1 cannot be checked. The germline CDR1 and CDR2 sequences are ENHRY and SYGVKD. This CDR3 is built from 14 residues. This CDR3 is CAISERTGSTEAFF.

The CDR3 protein is CASSSGQWPYGYTF. V is TRBV5-6 and J is TRBJ1-2; TCRdb's D call, TRBD1, is unchecked because there is no DNA. The V gene's germline CDR1 is SGHDT and CDR2 YYEEEE. This CDR3 has 14 residues.

The V gene is TRBV5-1, the J gene TRBJ1-1; lacking DNA, the TRBD1 call made by TCRdb goes unchecked. Germline CDR1 is SGHRS and CDR2 is YFSETQ. The CDR3 runs 14 residues. The chain's CDR3 is CASSLGTTRTEAFF. Combining the CDR3 with reference TRBV5-1 and TRBJ1-1 gives the whole variable domain KAGVTQTPRYLIKTRGQQVTLSCSPISGHRSVSWYQQTPGQGLQFLFEYFSETQRNKGNFPGRFSGRQFSNSRSEMNVSTLELGDSALYLCASSLGTTRTEAFFGQGTRLTVV.

The CDR3 loop reads CASSMTGADNQPQHF. V is TRBV5-1 and J is TRBJ1-5; TCRdb's D call, TRBD1, is unchecked because there is no DNA. The germline gives CDR1 SGHRS, CDR2 YFSETQ. This CDR3 is built from 15 residues.

The CDR3: CASSFAGVGTEAFF. The chain carries TRBV6-5 and TRBJ1-1; TCRdb's D call of TRBD1 is untestable without DNA. Germline loops: CDR1 MNHEY, CDR2 SVGAGI. CDR3 length: 14 residues.

The rearrangement links TRBV10-3 to TRBJ1-3. CDR3 length: 15 amino acids. Germline lookup yields CDR1 ENHRY and CDR2 SYGVKD. This CDR3 is CASTSSGTSGNTIYF.

CDR3 residues: CASSLGQGTANEQFF. The chain is built from TRBV5-1 and TRBJ2-1; TCRdb returns TRBD1, unconfirmable since there is no DNA. Germline V lookup: CDR1 SGHRS, CDR2 YFSETQ. The CDR3 loop spans 15 amino acids.

The chain joins TRBV28 to TRBJ1-4; TCRdb's assignment of TRBD1 cannot be checked, as there is no DNA. CDR1 is MDHEN and CDR2 is SYDVKM in the germline V gene. This CDR3 has 15 residues. The CDR3 protein is CASTSQGATNEKLFF.

The chain combines TRBV7-2 with TRBJ2-3. Germline CDR1 is SGHTA and CDR2 is FQGNSA. The CDR3 has 14 residues. The CDR3 here is CASGLVLGADTQYF. Together with reference TRBV7-2 and TRBJ2-3, the CDR3 gives the full variable domain: GAGVSQSPSNKVTEKGKDVELRCDPISGHTALYWYRQSLGQGLEFLIYFQGNSAPDKSGLPSDRFSAERTGGSVSTLTIQRTQQEDSAVYLCASGLVLGADTQYFGPGTRLTVL.

The chain couples TRBV6-1 to TRBJ1-5; with no DNA, the TCRdb D assignment of TRBD1 cannot be verified. CDR3 length: 12 amino acids. Germline CDR1 MNHNS, CDR2 SASEGT. The CDR3 protein is CAGSPDGQPQHF.

V is TRBV7-2 and J is TRBJ2-5; TCRdb's D call, TRBD2, is unchecked because there is no DNA. Germline CDR1 reads SGHTA; CDR2 reads FQGNSA. The CDR3 sequence is 15 residues long. CDR3 region: CASSLVAGEQETQYF.

This sequence joins TRBV19 and TRBJ2-6; as DNA is missing, the TRBD1 call by TCRdb cannot be tested. Per the germline V gene, CDR1 is LNHDA and CDR2 is SQIVND (reference sequence). This CDR3 is built from 16 residues. Here the CDR3 reads CASTPGHLSGANVLTF. The whole variable domain, filled in from reference TRBV19 and TRBJ2-6, reads DGGITQSPKYLFRKEGQNVTLSCEQNLNHDAMYWYRQDPGQGLRLIYYSQIVNDFQKGDIAEGYSVSREKKESFPLTVTSAQKNPTAFYLCASTPGHLSGANVLTFGAGSRLTVL.

The chain combines TRBV5-1 with TRBJ2-3. This CDR3 region has 16 residues. The germline CDR1 and CDR2 sequences are SGHRS and YFSETQ. CDR3 sequence: CASSLGLAASTDTQYF.

The chain has TRBV9 and TRBJ2-2; TCRdb lists TRBD1, though no DNA is available to test this call. This CDR3 spans 16 amino acids. Per germline, CDR1 SGDLS and CDR2 YYNGEE. Here the CDR3 reads CASSVSSRTPDRELFF.

The rearrangement uses TRBV3-1 and TRBJ2-7; checking the TCRdb D call of TRBD2 is not possible without DNA. Germline V gives CDR1 LGHDT, CDR2 YNNKEL (reference sequence). The CDR3 runs to 16 residues. The CDR3 region is CASSRSGGRALYEQYF.

This rearrangement joins TRBV11-2 to TRBJ2-1; the D call from TCRdb, TRBD2, cannot be confirmed without DNA. Germline values: CDR1 SGHAT, CDR2 FQNNGV. This CDR3 has 18 residues. CDR3 amino acids: CASSLGSSGGASVNEQFF. The variable domain in full, with the rest retrieved from reference TRBV11-2 and TRBJ2-1, is EAGVAQSPRYKIIEKRQSVAFWCNPISGHATLYWYQQILGQGPKLLIQFQNNGVVDDSQLPKDRFSAERLKGVDSTLKIQPAKLEDSAVYLCASSLGSSGGASVNEQFFGPGTRLTVL.

The CDR3: CASSLVSGAVANEQFF. This sequence joins TRBV5-1 and TRBJ2-1; TCRdb gives TRBD1 as the D gene, but with no DNA this cannot be confirmed. Per germline, CDR1 SGHRS and CDR2 YFSETQ. This CDR3 spans 16 amino acids.

The gene calls are TRBV10-3 and TRBJ1-5. Germline CDR1 is ENHRY and CDR2 is SYGVKD. CDR3 size: 15 residues. This chain's CDR3 is CAISEGGTGNQPQHF.